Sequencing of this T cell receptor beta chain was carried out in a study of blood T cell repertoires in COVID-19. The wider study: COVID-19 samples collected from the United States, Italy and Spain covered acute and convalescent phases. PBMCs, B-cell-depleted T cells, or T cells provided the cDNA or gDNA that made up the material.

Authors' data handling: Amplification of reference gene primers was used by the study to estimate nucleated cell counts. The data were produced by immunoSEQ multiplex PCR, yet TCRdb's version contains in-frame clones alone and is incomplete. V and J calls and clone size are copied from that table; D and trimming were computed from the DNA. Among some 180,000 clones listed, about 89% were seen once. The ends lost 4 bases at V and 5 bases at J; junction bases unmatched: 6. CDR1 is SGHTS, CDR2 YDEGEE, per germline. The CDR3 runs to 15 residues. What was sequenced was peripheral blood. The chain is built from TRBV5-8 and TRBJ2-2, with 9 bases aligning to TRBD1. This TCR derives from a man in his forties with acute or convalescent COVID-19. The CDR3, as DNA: TGTGCCAGCAGCATTGGACAGGGGCGGACCGGGGAGCTGTTTTTT. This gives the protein CASSIGQGRTGELFF.